This T cell receptor (beta chain) comes out of a study of T cells in women clearing cervical HPV infection. Study background: Only a few women had HLA typing results available.

Genomic DNA, averaging about 1,300 ng per sample, yielded TCR beta CDR3 via immunoSEQ. TCRdb's table, derived via immunoSEQ multiplex PCR, lists solely in-frame clones and lacks some. There are approximately 30,000 clones in the sample, with approximately 1.5% held by the top ten. A note on this clone: The read terminates 3 residues before the CDR3 end, so the remaining end is supplied by the germline J gene.

All participants had a single incident cervical HPV16 infection, and prevalent HPV16 infections were excluded. This CDR3 spans 13 amino acids. Germline lookup yields CDR1 SEHNR and CDR2 FQNEAQ (reference sequence). The V and J ends lost 5 bases and 5 bases respectively, with 10 bases between them. The sequenced sample was blood buffy coat. This chain links TRBV7-9 with TRBJ2-1; weak D call: TRBD1 (5 bases). The TCR originated in a woman aged 18-70 years with a cervical HPV16 infection that either progressed to CIN3+ or cleared (not recorded which). The CDR3 is CASSLDTNNEQFF. The part of the CDR3 DNA that was read is TGTGCCAGCAGCCTGGACACTAACAATGAG.